This T cell receptor beta chain originates from a study of T cell responses to AZD1222 COVID-19 vaccine. With regard to this clone: What it recognizes is unknown.

Data came from immunoSEQ multiplex PCR; TCRdb stores just in-frame clones and leaves some out. The sample has fewer than 150,000 clones, about 93% seen once. General study findings and limits: Donor demographics were predominantly white British with a female majority; clonal diversity may be underestimated.

The CDR3 loop spans 14 amino acids. V lost 6 bases and J 7 bases, leaving 18 bases between the germline ends. The chain couples TRBV23-1 to TRBJ1-1; D possibly corresponds to TRBD1 (5 bases). TRBV23-1 is reported as an ORF; its role is uncertain. This TCR came from an adult in good health. This specimen was peripheral blood, taken on day 0 of AZD1222 vaccination. The CDR3, as DNA: TGCGCCAGCAGCCCTCAGTTGGTGGGGGTTGAAGCTTTCTTT. This sequence encodes CASSPQLVGVEAFF.